This is a list of T cell receptor beta chains from one sample in a study of blood T cell repertoires in COVID-19. Sequencing was performed with immunoSEQ multiplex PCR; in TCRdb, only in-frame clones are kept and a portion is missing. Among fewer than 110,000 clones, about 91% were seen once, and the ten largest hold 6.8%. The sample consisted of peripheral blood. The receptors derive from a man aged 45 to 65 with active or convalescent COVID-19. The conserved cysteine and the conserved F or W are not part of the CDR3 here. Each record gives: CDR3 length, V gene, clone size, CDR3 protein. Where a row states a size, it is once, few, many or the class of an expanded clone; other rows omit it.

11 | TRBV6-5 | - | ASSFTGDTEAF
13 | TRBV5-1 | - | ASSSTGTVDEKLF
11 | TRBV6-5 | - | ASRFYSGNTIY
12 | TRBV24-1 | - | ATSEGAVSNEQF
13 | TRBV11-2 | - | ASSFGSGSGETQY
13 | TRBV6-4 | - | ASSETGTGAYGYT
15 | TRBV6-2/TRBV6-3 | - | ASSYSKWSGLQETQY
14 | TRBV25-1 | - | ASIQTGGGYTYEQY
12 | TRBV19 | - | ASTRGDTNQPQH
12 | TRBV7-9 | - | ASSLSTSSGEQF
17 | TRBV28 | once | ASSLRTYPNRQAYYGYT
9 | TRBV11-2 | - | ASSRGYGYT
12 | TRBV6-5 | - | ASMGHLSSYGQY
11 | TRBV7-9 | once | ASSREGGETQY
12 | TRBV9 | - | ASSVGIRSYEQY